The clone carrying this T cell receptor (beta chain) was counted once. This sample is part of a study of blood T cell repertoires in COVID-19. Study context: Samples of COVID-19 (acute and convalescent) were obtained from the United States, Italy and Spain. In each case, the material was cDNA or gDNA derived from T cells, B-cell-depleted T cells, or PBMCs.

This CDR3 contains 16 residues. The germline V gene has CDR1 LGHDT and CDR2 YNNKEL (reference sequence). Trimming took 0 bases from V and 7 from J; bases not matched to a gene: 5. Original data processing: Estimation of nucleated cell counts was performed using reference gene primer amplification. TCRdb's copy holds only in-frame clones and misses some; the assay was immunoSEQ multiplex PCR. The V and J calls and clone size are taken from that table; D and trimming were inferred from the DNA. The table shows roughly 100,000 clones, with about 85% occurring only once. The receptor was isolated from a man aged 45-65 years in a cohort sampled during active COVID-19. Specimen: peripheral blood. V usage is TRBV3-1 (or the pseudogene TRBV3-2) and J usage is TRBJ1-6; 8 bases map to TRBD1. In nucleotides, the CDR3 is TGTGCCAGCAGCCAAGAATTGGGACAGGTGAATTCACCCCTCCACTTT. Its translation is CASSQELGQVNSPLHF.